This TCR beta chain was found in a study of spatial heterogeneity in lung cancer. The study, taken as a whole, reports: There were more appearances of ubiquitous expanded tumor TCRs in blood at resection than at follow-up.

This clonotype was recorded a few times. Its antigen remains unidentified. Trimming removed 1 base from V and 2 bases from J, with 6 bases in between. Germline assignment: CDR1 SGHTA and CDR2 FQGTGA. The CDR3 consists of 15 residues. TCRdb reanalysed the 5' RACE reads using MiXCR and keeps one entry per CDR3 protein. The data show more than 95,000 distinct CDR3 sequences, with 12% seen just once and around a sixth held by the top ten. The time point here: blood at routine non-recurrence follow-up after resection. Unsorted samples of tumor, nontumor lung or frozen PBMC had their whole RNA sequenced. This receptor was obtained from a male donor with early-stage non-small cell lung cancer. The chain recombines TRBV7-3 with TRBJ2-6; D unclear. Sequenced material: PBMCs, taken at follow-up. The CDR3 reads CASSLRGTGANVLTF. CDR3 in DNA: TGTGCCAGCAGCTTAAGGGGAACTGGGGCCAACGTCCTGACTTTC.